What follows are 19 T cell receptor beta chains derived from one specimen sequenced in a study of blood T cell repertoires in COVID-19. TCRdb's table, derived via immunoSEQ multiplex PCR, lists solely in-frame clones and lacks some. The table has about 130,000 clones, about 88% seen once. Material for sequencing was PBMCs or T cells enriched from blood (not recorded which). Every receptor here comes from a man aged 35 to 55 with acute COVID-19.

This clone was recorded a few times. The chain carries TRBV6-5 and TRBJ1-6; D possibly corresponds to TRBD1 (6 bases). V was clipped by 11 bases and J by 9 bases, with 17 bases between them. Germline-derived CDR1 and CDR2 are MNHEY and SVGAGI. The CDR3 runs 13 residues. The CDR3 spells CAVGRGSVSPLHF. The CDR3 DNA reads as TGTGCCGTCGGGAGGGGGTCCGTTTCACCCCTCCACTTT.

The chain joins TRBV6-5 to TRBJ2-7, with 7 nucleotides matching TRBD1. This CDR3 spans 14 amino acids. Germline values: CDR1 MNHEY, CDR2 SVGAGI. Trimming at V came to 2 bases and at J to 0 bases, leaving 1 base not matched to a gene. The CDR3 spells CASSYGQVSYEQYF. The CDR3 nucleotides read TGTGCCAGCAGTTACGGACAGGTCTCCTACGAGCAGTACTTC.

V is TRBV18 and J is TRBJ1-5; 7 nucleotides align to TRBD1. Germline CDR1 reads KGHSH; CDR2 reads LQKENI. This CDR3 contains 17 residues. The J segment lost 5 bases and the V segment lost 1 base, leaving 11 bases of the junction unmatched. Written as DNA, the CDR3 is TGTGCCAGCTCACCACGGTACGACGGGACAGATTATCAGCCCCAGCATTTT. Its protein is CASSPRYDGTDYQPQHF.

This rearrangement joins TRBV19 to TRBJ2-3, with no clear D. Trimming cost V 5 bases and J 3 bases, with 15 bases left between them. CDR3 length: 15 amino acids. Germline V gives CDR1 LNHDA, CDR2 SQIVND (reference sequence). The CDR3 region has the DNA TGTGCCAGTAGTCTCTCTAGTACCGAAACAGATACGCAGTATTTT. The encoded protein is CASSLSSTETDTQYF.

The chain joins TRBV25-1 to TRBJ1-3; D gene uncertain. V was cut by 3 bases and J by 2 bases, with 8 bases left in between. The CDR3 contains 14 residues. From germline, CDR1 is MGHDK and CDR2 SYGVNS. CDR3: CASSESYTGNTIYF. The CDR3 region has the DNA TGTGCCAGCAGTGAGTCCTATACTGGAAACACCATATATTTT.

The V and J genes are TRBV27 and TRBJ1-1; D gene unclear. V gave up 5 bases and J gave up 1 base, with 11 bases separating them. Germline V gene lookup returns CDR1 MNHEY and CDR2 SMNVEV (reference sequence). CDR3 length: 14 residues. CDR3 DNA: TGTGCCAGCAGTCCATCGCCAGGGAACACTGAAGCTTTCTTT. It codes for CASSPSPGNTEAFF.

The rearrangement links TRBV19 to TRBJ2-5, with TRBD2 matching over 7 bases. Germline CDR1 is LNHDA and CDR2 is SQIVND (reference sequence). Trimming cost V 5 bases and J 4 bases; bases outside gene matches: 16. This CDR3 spans 17 amino acids. The CDR3: CASSDTASGIEGETQYF. Written as DNA, the CDR3 is TGTGCCAGTAGTGATACGGCTAGCGGTATTGAGGGAGAGACCCAGTACTTC.

Details on this clone: The same CDR3 arises from other DNA sequences in this sample as well. V usage is TRBV3-1 (or the pseudogene TRBV3-2) and J usage is TRBJ1-1; D is unclear. The V end lost 1 base, the J end lost 1 base, and 4 bases lay between the germline ends. Per the germline V gene, CDR1 is LGHDT and CDR2 is YNNKEL (reference sequence). The CDR3 covers 13 residues. The CDR3 loop reads CASSQGGNTEAFF. CDR3 sequence (DNA): TGTGCCAGCAGCCAAGGAGGGAACACTGAAGCTTTCTTT.

This clone came up a few times. V usage is TRBV2 and J usage is TRBJ1-2; 8 positions match TRBD1. The germline V gene has CDR1 SNHLY and CDR2 FYNNEI. The trim removed 4 bases at V and 4 bases at J, leaving 8 bases unmatched. CDR3 length: 15 residues. As DNA, the CDR3 is TGTGCCAGCAGTGCTGGACAGGGTAGCGGCTATGGCTACACCTTC. The encoded protein is CASSAGQGSGYGYTF.

The chain employs TRBV5-6 and TRBJ1-1; D not certain. This CDR3 is built from 13 residues. The germline V gene encodes CDR1 SGHDT and CDR2 YYEEEE. Trimming shortened V by 3 bases and J by 7 bases, and 13 bases separated the two germline ends. Here the CDR3 reads CASSWMGGSEAFF. Here the CDR3 DNA reads TGTGCCAGCAGCTGGATGGGAGGGAGTGAAGCTTTCTTT.

The chain links TRBV10-1 to TRBJ2-3; 7 bases align to TRBD2. The CDR3 is 14 amino acids. The V segment lost 7 bases and the J segment 2 bases; nucleotides outside the gene matches: 6. The germline V gene has CDR1 WNHNN and CDR2 SYGVQD (reference sequence). The CDR3 protein is CASKPGGLTDTQYF. CDR3 coding DNA: TGCGCCAGCAAGCCGGGGGGACTCACAGATACGCAGTATTTT.

CDR3 nucleotide sequence: TGTGCCAGCAGTTTGGGGGACTGGGACGAGGGCTACACCTTC. Its protein is CASSLGDWDEGYTF. The chain couples TRBV28 to TRBJ1-2, with D possibly being TRBD1 (5 bases). The length of the CDR3 is 14 residues. V was shortened by 3 bases and J by 8 bases, with 16 bases between the two germline ends. CDR1 is MDHEN and CDR2 is SYDVKM in the germline V gene.

This clone was counted a few times. V gene TRBV28 combines with J gene TRBJ2-3; TRBD2 aligns across 13 bases. The CDR3 loop spans 17 amino acids. CDR1 and CDR2 (germline): MDHEN, SYDVKM. Germline trimming cut 4 bases from V and 2 bases from J; bases unmatched to any gene: 6. The CDR3 region has the DNA TGTGCCAGCAGTTCCGGACTAGCGGGAGCACACACAGATACGCAGTATTTT. Its protein product is CASSSGLAGAHTDTQYF.

This chain connects TRBV7-2 to TRBJ2-1; 13 bases line up with TRBD2. Losses at the gene ends were 0 bases for V and 8 bases for J; bases not matched to a gene: 4. The CDR3 covers 16 residues. Germline-derived CDR1 and CDR2 are SGHTA and FQGNSA. This CDR3 is CASSLAGLAGLDEQFF. For the CDR3, the DNA is TGTGCCAGCAGCTTAGCGGGACTAGCGGGACTCGATGAGCAGTTCTTC.

The J gene is TRBJ1-6, the V gene TRBV6-6; perhaps TRBD1 as D (6 bases). This CDR3 has 15 residues. Looked up from germline, CDR1 is MNHNY and CDR2 is SVGAGI (reference sequence). Trimming left V 5 bases short and J 7 bases short, with 15 bases between. CDR3 nucleotides: TGTGCCAGCAGTCCTGCGGACAGAGAGAATTCACCCCTCCACTTT. Translating it yields CASSPADRENSPLHF.

This chain uses TRBV19 with TRBJ1-4, with D maybe TRBD1 (6 bases). Germline assignment: CDR1 LNHDA and CDR2 SQIVND (reference sequence). The ends were cut back, 7 bases at V and 7 bases at J, with 13 bases in the middle. This CDR3 comprises 13 residues. CDR3 sequence: CASKGGFGEKLFF. The CDR3 coding sequence is TGTGCCAGTAAGGGGGGGTTTGGTGAAAAACTGTTTTTT.

This chain uses TRBV28 with TRBJ2-3; D not certain. Trimming pared 6 bases from V and 0 bases from J, leaving 10 bases between. CDR3 length equals 14 residues. Germline V gene lookup returns CDR1 MDHEN and CDR2 SYDVKM. The CDR3 loop reads CASRSSLSTDTQYF. CDR3 bases: TGTGCCAGCAGATCGTCCCTTAGCACAGATACGCAGTATTTT.

This clone showed up just once. This same CDR3 is encoded by further DNA sequences in the sample. The CDR3 is CASSVEGAGEKLFF. The CDR3 DNA is TGTGCCAGCAGCGTAGAGGGGGCAGGCGAAAAACTGTTTTTT. The chain is built from TRBV9 and TRBJ1-4; 7 bases line up with TRBD1. The germline V gene has CDR1 SGDLS and CDR2 YYNGEE. J lost 8 bases, V lost 0 bases, and 4 bases had no gene match. This CDR3 spans 14 amino acids.

The chain carries TRBV28 and TRBJ1-4; possibly TRBD1 for D (5 bases). Germline V CDR1 and CDR2: MDHEN, SYDVKM. This CDR3 is built from 14 residues. The V gene lost 6 bases and the J gene lost 4 bases, with 12 bases spanning the gap. The DNA for the CDR3 is TGTGCCAGCAGACCAGGGCCGCGTAATGAAAAACTGTTTTTT. Translating gives CASRPGPRNEKLFF.